The 10 T cell receptor beta chains below were found in one sample sequenced in a study of CD8 T cells in Susac syndrome. Random hexamers were used to reverse transcribe an amount of roughly 0.45 to 1 ug RNA. TCRdb analysed the immunoSEQ multiplex PCR reads with MiXCR anew, one entry per CDR3 protein. The sample lists 150,000 to 200,000 distinct CDR3 sequences, 85% to 95% occurring once. Sequenced sample: CD4+ T cells from PBMCs. The source of these receptors is a human donor with Susac syndrome.

This clonotype was detected only once. This rearrangement joins TRBV4-1 to TRBJ2-5; 11 bases match TRBD2. From germline, CDR1 is MGHRA and CDR2 YSYEKL. The J segment lost 1 base and the V segment lost 1 base, leaving 5 bases of the junction unmatched. CDR3 length: 17 amino acids. This CDR3 reads CASSQGRGLAVQETQYF. CDR3 DNA sequence: TGCGCCAGCAGCCAAGGCCGGGGACTAGCGGTCCAAGAGACCCAGTACTTC.

V is TRBV30 and J is TRBJ1-3, with no clear D. The CDR3 consists of 14 residues. Trimming cost V 0 bases and J 0 bases, with 6 bases left between them. Germline V CDR1 and CDR2: GTSNPN, SVGIG (reference sequence). CDR3 sequence (DNA): TGTGCCTGGAGTGTACGGGACTCTGGAAACACCATATATTTT. It encodes CAWSVRDSGNTIYF.

This chain links TRBV5-1 with TRBJ2-6, with 8 positions matching TRBD1. This CDR3 comprises 17 residues. Unmatched junction bases numbered 6, after V lost 4 bases and J lost 0 bases. Germline loops: CDR1 SGHRS, CDR2 YFSETQ. The CDR3 loop reads CASSATGGISGANVLTF. CDR3 in DNA: TGCGCCAGCAGCGCCACAGGGGGAATCTCTGGGGCCAACGTCCTGACTTTC.

A single count supports this clonotype. The rearrangement joins TRBV5-4 to TRBJ1-1; 8 bases map to TRBD1. The V segment lost 4 bases and the J segment 9 bases; nucleotides outside the gene matches: 20. CDR1 SGHNT and CDR2 YYREEE come from the germline V gene (reference sequence). The CDR3 is made up of 17 amino acids. CDR3 DNA: TGTGCCAGCAGCCGCCGAGGGACAGGAATTTGGTCCGCCCAAGCTTTCTTT. Translation gives CASSRRGTGIWSAQAFF.

V gene TRBV12-3 or TRBV12-4 combines with J gene TRBJ1-3; D might be TRBD1 (6 bases). V was trimmed by 6 bases and J by 3 bases, leaving 15 bases between them. This CDR3 is 15 amino acids long. CDR3 coding DNA: TGTGCCAGCAGCCCCCCCGGGACATTTGGAAACACCATATATTTT. It codes for CASSPPGTFGNTIYF.

Concerning this clonotype itself: At one boundary the junction diverges from the germline segment, which might be a read error. This chain links TRBV7-7 with TRBJ1-1, with D hard to call. Looked up from germline, CDR1 is SSHAT and CDR2 is FNYEAQ (reference sequence). The CDR3 is 13 amino acids. Written as DNA, the CDR3 is TGTGCTAGCAGCTTTTCCGTGAACACTGAAGCTTTCTTT. Translating gives CASSFSVNTEAFF. The whole variable domain, filled in from reference TRBV7-7 and TRBJ1-1, reads GAGVSQSPRYKVTKRGQDVTLRCDPISSHATLYWYQQALGQGPEFLTYFNYEAQPDKSGLPSDRFSAERPEGSISTLTIQRTEQRDSAMYRCASSFSVNTEAFFGQGTRLTVV.

In DNA, the CDR3 is TGCGCCAGCAGCGTGAGTCGTAGCATGAACACTGAAGCTTTCTTT. Translated, it gives CASSVSRSMNTEAFF. The rearrangement joins TRBV5-1 to TRBJ1-1; D gene ambiguous. The CDR3 has 15 amino acids. Trimming took off 4 bases at V and 0 bases at J, with 13 bases between the two ends. CDR1 SGHRS and CDR2 YFSETQ come from the germline V gene.

There are a few counts of this clonotype. The rearrangement uses TRBV28 and TRBJ2-7; 7 bases align to TRBD2. Germline V gene sequence: CDR1 MDHEN, CDR2 SYDVKM. There are 13 residues in the CDR3. V was clipped by 3 bases and J by 4 bases; unmatched bases: 3. The CDR3 loop is CASSLGGGYEQYF. The DNA of the CDR3 is TGTGCCAGCAGTTTGGGGGGGGGTTACGAGCAGTACTTC.

The chain couples TRBV29-1 to TRBJ1-4, with D perhaps TRBD1 (6 bases). The ends were cut back, 1 base at V and 0 bases at J, with 15 bases in the middle. The germline CDR1 and CDR2 sequences are SQVTM and ANQGSEA. The CDR3 runs to 17 residues. The CDR3 DNA reads as TGCAGCGTTGAAGGGCAGGGGAACTACGCAACTAATGAAAAACTGTTTTTT. Its protein is CSVEGQGNYATNEKLFF.

The chain couples TRBV12-3 or TRBV12-4 to TRBJ1-5; D remains unclear. The CDR3 sequence is 15 residues long. V was shortened by 6 bases and J by 0 bases, with 12 bases between the two germline ends. The CDR3 coding sequence is TGTGCCAGCAGGATTGGCGGAAATAGCAATCAGCCCCAGCATTTT. Its translation is CASRIGGNSNQPQHF.